The present entry profiles one TCR beta chain with its context. Antigen unknown. These data are taken from a study of cytomegalovirus exposure and HLA in healthy donors. Study-wide results and caveats: Analysis performed later found 16,951 TCR beta sequences associated with HLA alleles at 0.05 false discovery rate. There were some public TCRs occurring in many donors, but most TCR sequences were rare. There were three CMV-associated chains whose specificity for CMV antigens was confirmed in vitro. A link between a missense DCLRE1C variant and TCR beta V- and J-gene trimming emerged from a later analysis.

Primers: 60 Vbeta forward and 13 Jbeta reverse. Libraries were prepared by immunoSEQ multiplex PCR; TCRdb keeps only in-frame clonotypes and omits some of them. The sample consists of 150,000 to 200,000 clones, around 87% of them appearing once. Germline V gives CDR1 SEHNR, CDR2 FQNEAQ (reference sequence). The V gene lost 3 bases and the J gene lost 4 bases, with 12 bases spanning the gap. The CDR3 covers 14 residues. This chain links TRBV7-9 with TRBJ2-5; no clear D gene. The specimen was PBMCs. The origin of this receptor is a woman under 30 in good health and CMV-seronegative. Written as DNA, the CDR3 is TGTGCCAGCAGCTTTGGCCCACCCCCAGAGACCCAGTACTTC. Its translation: CASSFGPPPETQYF.